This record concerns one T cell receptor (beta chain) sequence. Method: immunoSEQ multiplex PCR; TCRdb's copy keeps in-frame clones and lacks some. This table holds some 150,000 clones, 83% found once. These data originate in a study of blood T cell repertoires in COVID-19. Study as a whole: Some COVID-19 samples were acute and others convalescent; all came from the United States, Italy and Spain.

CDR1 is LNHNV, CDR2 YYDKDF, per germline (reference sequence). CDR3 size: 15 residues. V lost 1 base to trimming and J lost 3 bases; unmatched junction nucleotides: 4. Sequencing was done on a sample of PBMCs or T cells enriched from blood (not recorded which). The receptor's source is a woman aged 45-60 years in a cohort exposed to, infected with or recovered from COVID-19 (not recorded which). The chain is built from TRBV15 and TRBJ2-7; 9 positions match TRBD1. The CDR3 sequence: CATSRVEDRGYEQYF. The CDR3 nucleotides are TGTGCCACCAGCAGAGTAGAGGACAGGGGCTACGAGCAGTACTTC.